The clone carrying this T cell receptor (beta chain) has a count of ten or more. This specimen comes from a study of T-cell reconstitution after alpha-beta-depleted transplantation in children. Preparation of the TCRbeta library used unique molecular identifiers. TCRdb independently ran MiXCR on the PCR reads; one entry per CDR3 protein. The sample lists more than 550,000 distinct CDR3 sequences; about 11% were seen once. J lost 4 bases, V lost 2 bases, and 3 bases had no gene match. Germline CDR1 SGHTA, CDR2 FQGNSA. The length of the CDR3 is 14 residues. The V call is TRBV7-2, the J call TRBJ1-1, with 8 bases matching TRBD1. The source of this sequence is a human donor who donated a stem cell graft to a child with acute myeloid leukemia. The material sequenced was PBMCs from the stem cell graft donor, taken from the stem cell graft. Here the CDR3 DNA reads TGTGCCAGCAGCTTAATACAGGGGGGCACTGAAGCTTTCTTT. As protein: CASSLIQGGTEAFF.